The next 27 T cell receptor beta chains were all read from a single sample in a study of neurological immune-mediated disorders. TCRdb itself ran the 5' RACE reads through MiXCR, one entry per CDR3 protein. Found here are roughly 48,000 distinct CDR3 sequences, 25% of them singletons; the top ten hold about 23%. The sequencing sample was made of PBMCs. These receptors were obtained from a woman aged 70-85 years in good health.

The rearrangement uses TRBV4-3 and TRBJ2-1; unclear D gene. CDR1 is LGHNA and CDR2 is YSLEER in the germline V gene. V lost 0 bases to trimming and J lost 1 base, with 16 bases between them. The CDR3 totals 18 residues. The CDR3 is CASSQDIGDPGSYNEQFF. As DNA, the CDR3 is TGCGCCAGCAGCCAAGATATTGGTGACCCCGGGTCCTACAATGAGCAGTTCTTC.

This clonotype was detected once. J is TRBJ2-3 and V is TRBV19; TRBD2 aligns across 9 bases. In germline, CDR1 is LNHDA, CDR2 SQIVND (reference sequence). This CDR3 comprises 17 residues. With V trimmed by 2 bases and J by 5 bases, 11 bases remained unmatched. The chain's CDR3 is CASSIRAGGPFGDTQYF. In nucleotides, the CDR3 is TGTGCCAGTAGTATAAGGGCGGGAGGGCCTTTCGGAGATACGCAGTATTTT.

This clonotype has only a few counts. This chain joins TRBV29-1 and TRBJ2-1; D not resolved. The germline V gene has CDR1 SQVTM and CDR2 ANQGSEA. CDR3 length: 14 amino acids. The ends were cut back, 3 bases at V and 0 bases at J, with 9 bases in the middle. The CDR3 DNA sequence: TGCAGCGTTGACGCCGGAAGCTCCTACAATGAGCAGTTCTTC. Translation: CSVDAGSSYNEQFF.

This chain uses TRBV15 with TRBJ1-1; unclear D gene. The CDR3 sequence is 13 residues long. Germline V gene data show CDR1 as LNHNV and CDR2 as YYDKDF (reference sequence). V lost 1 base to trimming and J lost 2 bases, with 5 bases between them. The CDR3 DNA reads TGTGCCACCAGCAGAGTCCTTAACACTGAAGCTTTCTTT. As protein: CATSRVLNTEAFF.

This chain links TRBV12-3 or TRBV12-4 with TRBJ2-7; D may be TRBD2 (5 bases). The CDR3 has 12 residues. Deletions cut 6 bases from V and 3 bases from J, with 9 bases between. The CDR3, as DNA: TGTGCCAGCAGCCGGGCGGGCTACGAGCAGTACTTC. Residues: CASSRAGYEQYF.

This clonotype was seen many times. The chain is built from TRBV5-1 and TRBJ2-2; D is undetermined. The CDR3 has 14 residues. CDR1 and CDR2 from the germline V gene are SGHRS and YFSETQ. Trimming took off 4 bases at V and 4 bases at J, with 11 bases between the two ends. For the CDR3, the DNA is TGCGCCAGCAGCCCCAGCCCGGGCACCGGGGAGCTGTTTTTT. It specifies CASSPSPGTGELFF.

This clonotype was counted at least ten times. The CDR3 reads CATTGTSGRGFNEQFF. The CDR3 nucleotides are TGTGCCACCACCGGGACTAGCGGGAGGGGTTTTAATGAGCAGTTCTTC. V gene TRBV24-1 combines with J gene TRBJ2-1, with 16 bases lining up with TRBD2. Germline V gene sequence: CDR1 KGHDR, CDR2 SFDVKD. The CDR3 runs to 16 residues. The junction had 7 bases not matched to a gene; V was cut back by 8 bases and J by 7 bases.

The rearrangement uses TRBV20-1 and TRBJ2-7, with D possibly matching TRBD1 (5 bases). Germline-derived CDR1 and CDR2 are DFQATT and SNEGSKA (reference sequence). This CDR3 is 13 amino acids long. V was pared by 6 bases and J by 6 bases, with 18 bases between. As DNA, the CDR3 is TGCAGTGCCAGGGCCCCCAGAGGAGCCGAGCAGTACTTC. It translates to CSARAPRGAEQYF.

This clonotype occurred many times. This chain connects TRBV24-1 to TRBJ2-1; 8 bases line up with TRBD1. CDR3 size: 14 residues. Looked up from germline, CDR1 is KGHDR and CDR2 is SFDVKD. After removal of 6 bases from V and 3 bases from J, the junction contained 3 bases not matched to a gene. The CDR3 DNA reads as TGTGCCACCAGTACGGACAGGGTCTACAATGAGCAGTTCTTC. Translation gives CATSTDRVYNEQFF.

This clonotype appeared many times. In DNA form, the CDR3 reads TGTGCCAGCAGCTTCGGGACGGACACAGATACGCAGTATTTT. Amino acids: CASSFGTDTDTQYF. The chain combines TRBV9 with TRBJ2-3; TRBD1 or TRBD2 may be the D gene (5 bases each). Germline V gene lookup returns CDR1 SGDLS and CDR2 YYNGEE. Between the trimmed V and J ends, which lost 4 bases and 2 bases, there was a span of 11 bases. CDR3 length: 14 residues.

Comment on this clonotype: This CDR3 is missing its conserved last phenylalanine or tryptophan, likely due to a read error. The V and J genes are TRBV7-3 and TRBJ2-1, with D perhaps TRBD2 (7 bases). Germline CDR1 SGHTA, CDR2 FQGTGA. The CDR3 consists of 17 residues. Trimming removed 1 base at V and 8 bases at J, with 21 bases between. CDR3 in amino acids: CASSLMGGLLDTDEQFL. The CDR3 nucleotides are TGTGCCAGCAGCTTAATGGGGGGGCTCCTCGACACCGATGAGCAGTTCCTC.

The V and J genes are TRBV6-5 and TRBJ2-3; D uncertain. Germline lookup yields CDR1 MNHEY and CDR2 SVGAGI. The CDR3 is 13 amino acids. V lost 2 bases and J 2 bases, leaving 5 bases between the germline ends. DNA for the CDR3: TGTGCCAGCAGTTACGGCCCCACAGATACGCAGTATTTT. Amino acid sequence: CASSYGPTDTQYF.

This rearrangement joins TRBV12-5 to TRBJ2-3; 11 positions match TRBD2. Germline loops: CDR1 LGHNT, CDR2 FRNRAP. The V segment lost 6 bases and the J segment 9 bases; nucleotides outside the gene matches: 8. The CDR3 is 14 residues long. The CDR3 DNA reads TGTGCTAGTGGCCGTAGCGGGGGGGCGTCGACGCAGTATTTT. Translating gives CASGRSGGASTQYF.

This clonotype showed up many times. Germline is not matched at one junction end, which may reflect a read error. The CDR3 nucleotides are TGTGCCAGCAGCGTAGTAGTTGGGGGACTAGCGGAAAACGAGCAGTTATTC. The encoded protein is CASSVVVGGLAENEQLF. The chain recombines TRBV9 with TRBJ2-1, with TRBD2 identical over 11 bases. Germline V gives CDR1 SGDLS, CDR2 YYNGEE. The CDR3 consists of 17 residues.

The chain links TRBV5-4 to TRBJ2-5; 9 bases are shared with TRBD2. J lost 4 bases, V lost 1 base, and 5 bases had no gene match. CDR3 length equals 15 residues. CDR1 SGHNT and CDR2 YYREEE come from the germline V gene (reference sequence). CDR3 sequence reads: CASSLILAGTETQYF. CDR3 coding DNA: TGTGCCAGCAGCTTGATTCTAGCGGGAACAGAGACCCAGTACTTC.

This clonotype was seen repeatedly, ten times or more. The chain carries TRBV5-1 and TRBJ2-2, with TRBD1 matching over 11 bases. This CDR3 contains 15 residues. Germline V gives CDR1 SGHRS, CDR2 YFSETQ. V was clipped by 4 bases and J by 6 bases; unmatched bases: 5. CDR3 nucleotides: TGCGCCAGCAGCAAGGGACAGGGGGGATCCGGGGAGCTGTTTTTT. Translation gives CASSKGQGGSGELFF.

In this sample, this clonotype turned up many times. The chain carries TRBV5-1 and TRBJ1-1, with TRBD1 matching 10 bases. Germline V gene data show CDR1 as SGHRS and CDR2 as YFSETQ. V shed 7 bases, J shed 1 base, and the junction held 7 bases outside the gene matches. The CDR3 loop spans 15 amino acids. The CDR3 DNA follows: TGCGCCAGCCAGACCGGGACAGGGGAGAACACTGAAGCTTTCTTT. This gives the protein CASQTGTGENTEAFF.

Regarding this clonotype: One junction end does not reproduce the germline sequence, and a read error may be involved. The genes are TRBV6-5 and TRBJ2-1; D gene ambiguous. In germline, CDR1 is MNHEY, CDR2 SVGAGI. This CDR3 is 13 amino acids long. CDR3 protein: CSSSLQANYQQFF. As DNA, the CDR3 is TGTTCCAGCAGTCTGCAAGCCAATTATCAGCAGTTCTTC.

This clonotype was counted ten times or more. The chain carries TRBV7-2 and TRBJ2-5; D is possibly TRBD2 (5 bases). V was shortened by 5 bases and J by 5 bases, with 15 bases between the two germline ends. Germline CDR1 and CDR2: SGHTA and FQGNSA. The CDR3 is made up of 14 amino acids. The CDR3 nucleotides are TGTGCCAGCAGCACCCCGGGGTTTTTGGAGACCCAGTACTTC. It is translated as CASSTPGFLETQYF.

This clonotype showed up many times. V gene TRBV12-3 or TRBV12-4 combines with J gene TRBJ1-2; tentative D call: TRBD1 (6 bases). The CDR3 extends over 14 amino acids. Trimming took off 3 bases at V and 2 bases at J, with 10 bases between the two ends. The CDR3 DNA reads as TGTGCCAGCAGTTTCCAGGGGCGCAACTATGGCTACACCTTC. Protein sequence: CASSFQGRNYGYTF.

This CDR3 reads CANSPLLEGSGTDTQYF. The CDR3 nucleotides read TGTGCCAACAGCCCCCTACTAGAGGGGAGTGGGACAGATACGCAGTATTTT. The chain joins TRBV28 to TRBJ2-3; D is tentatively TRBD1 or TRBD2 (5 bases each). This CDR3 has 17 residues. CDR1 is MDHEN, CDR2 SYDVKM, per germline. V lost 10 bases to trimming and J lost 3 bases, with 26 bases between them.

The sample holds many counts of this clonotype. The chain uses TRBV20-1 and TRBJ2-7; TRBD2 might be the D (6 bases). V gave up 0 bases and J gave up 2 bases, with 14 bases separating them. The CDR3 length is 15 residues. From germline, CDR1 is DFQATT and CDR2 SNEGSKA (reference sequence). The CDR3 region is CSARDPNGGAYEQYF. Written as DNA, the CDR3 is TGCAGTGCTAGAGATCCCAACGGGGGAGCCTACGAGCAGTACTTC.

The chain has TRBV20-1 and TRBJ2-1, with TRBD1 as a possible D gene (5 bases). The ends were cut back, 5 bases at V and 7 bases at J, with 21 bases in the middle. Germline CDR1 reads DFQATT; CDR2 reads SNEGSKA (reference sequence). The CDR3 covers 15 residues. CDR3 nucleotides: TGCAGTGCTTTCAACCAGGGTTTTATGGTGAATGAGCAGTTCTTC. Translating it yields CSAFNQGFMVNEQFF.

This clonotype was picked up a small number of times. The genes are TRBV19 and TRBJ2-6; 7 nucleotides align to TRBD1. The CDR3 totals 18 residues. Germline V gene sequence: CDR1 LNHDA, CDR2 SQIVND (reference sequence). Unmatched junction bases numbered 9, after V lost 3 bases and J lost 1 base. The CDR3 DNA is TGTGCCAGTAGTATTTGGACAGGCGCAACTTCTGGGGCCAACGTCCTGACTTTC. It is translated as CASSIWTGATSGANVLTF.

This clonotype was seen ten or more times. This chain links TRBV10-3 with TRBJ1-4; 7 bases are shared with TRBD1. The length of the CDR3 is 14 residues. With V trimmed by 6 bases and J by 8 bases, 9 bases remained unmatched. Per the germline V gene, CDR1 is ENHRY and CDR2 is SYGVKD. The CDR3, as DNA: TGTGCCATCAGGGAACAGGGGACCGGCGAAAAACTGTTTTTT. This sequence encodes CAIREQGTGEKLFF.

The table lists this clonotype with many counts. The gene calls are TRBV18 and TRBJ2-5; D unclear. CDR1 KGHSH and CDR2 LQKENI come from the germline V gene. Trimming shortened V by 3 bases and J by 3 bases, and 11 bases separated the two germline ends. This CDR3 has 14 residues. As DNA, the CDR3 is TGTGCCAGCTCACCCCTCGCGGCTGAAGAGACCCAGTACTTC. It specifies CASSPLAAEETQYF.

This clonotype was seen ten or more times. V gene TRBV6-5 combines with J gene TRBJ2-2, with TRBD2 matching over 7 bases. The junction had 8 bases not matched to a gene; V was cut back by 6 bases and J by 4 bases. CDR1 and CDR2 (germline): MNHEY, SVGAGI. The CDR3 totals 15 residues. CDR3 coding DNA: TGTGCCAGCAGCCTACGACCGGGAGGCACCGGGGAGCTGTTTTTT. This encodes CASSLRPGGTGELFF.